The source of this T cell receptor (beta chain) is a study of beta chain features in type 1 diabetes. Every isolated RNA sample was fully reverse transcribed, so sequencing captured expressed TCRB transcripts. Method: immunoSEQ multiplex PCR; TCRdb's copy keeps in-frame clones and lacks some. The sample yields 400,000 to 600,000 clones, approximately 30% seen once. The CDR3 covers 13 residues. Germline CDR1 and CDR2: MNHNY and SVGAGI (reference sequence). V shed 8 bases, J shed 5 bases, and the junction held 7 bases outside the gene matches. By way of CD45RO/CCR7/CD25/CD127/CD95/CD27, the CD4+ regulatory, stem cell-like memory, central memory and naive cells were sorted.

The clonotype comes from a man in his late teens or twenties in good health. Sequencing was done on a sample of naive CD4+ T cells from blood. The chain carries TRBV6-6 and TRBJ2-7, with 9 positions matching TRBD1. The CDR3 here is CASGPRTGDEQYF. The CDR3 DNA reads TGTGCCAGCGGGCCGAGGACAGGGGACGAGCAGTACTTC.